This TCR beta chain was retrieved from a study of control samples from healthy donors and cancer patients. Deletions cut 4 bases from V and 4 bases from J, with 11 bases between. The germline CDR1 and CDR2 sequences are SQVTM and ANQGSEA. The CDR3 has 13 residues. TCRdb keeps only in-frame clones here, not all; method: immunoSEQ multiplex PCR. Of 150,000 to 200,000 clones in the sample, around 89% were seen once. Sequencing was done on a sample of blood. This clonotype was obtained from a woman aged 50 to 60 in good health. This chain uses TRBV29-1 with TRBJ1-3; D is unresolved. The CDR3 sequence is CSVAAMAGNTIYF. CDR3 DNA: TGCAGCGTTGCGGCGATGGCAGGAAACACCATATATTTT.